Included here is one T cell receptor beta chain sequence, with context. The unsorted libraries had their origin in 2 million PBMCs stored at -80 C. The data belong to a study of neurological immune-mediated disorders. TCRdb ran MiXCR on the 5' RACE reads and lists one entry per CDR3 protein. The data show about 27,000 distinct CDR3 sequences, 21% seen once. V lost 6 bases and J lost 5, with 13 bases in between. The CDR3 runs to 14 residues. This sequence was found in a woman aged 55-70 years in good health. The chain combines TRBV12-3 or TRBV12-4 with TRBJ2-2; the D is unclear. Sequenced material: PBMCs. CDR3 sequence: CASRGMTSTGELFF. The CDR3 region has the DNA TGTGCCAGCAGGGGGATGACGAGTACCGGGGAGCTGTTTTTT.